The 3 T cell receptor beta chains below come from one sample, sequenced in a study of tumor-infiltrating lymphocytes in primary liver carcinoma. Using a constant-region primer together with ProtoScript II reverse transcriptase, TCR beta cDNA was made from 500 ng of total RNA. Employing slightly modified ARM-PCR, three nested multiplex PCR rounds were run, and these gave rise to the TCR beta libraries. The opening two PCR rounds, about 10 cycles each, paired TRBV1-TRBV30 forward primers with a C-beta reverse primer. TCRdb itself ran the multiplex PCR reads through MiXCR, one entry per CDR3 protein. The sample has 150,000 to 200,000 distinct CDR3 sequences; just under 85% are singletons. For each extraction, RNA and DNA were obtained together from roughly 20-30 mg of unsorted bulk tissue. The sequenced sample consisted of tumor tissue from primary liver carcinoma. All receptors derive from a man in his forties with primary liver carcinoma and hepatitis B virus infection.

CDR3 loop: CASSQDLASGTSGRAGMQYF. For the CDR3, the DNA is TGCGCCAGCAGCCAAGATCTTGCCTCTGGGACTAGTGGGAGAGCAGGTATGCAGTATTTT. The gene calls are TRBV4-3 and TRBJ2-3; 8 bases agree with TRBD2. The junction had 25 bases not matched to a gene; V was cut back by 0 bases and J by 11 bases. The CDR3 length is 20 residues. CDR1 LGHNA and CDR2 YSLEER come from the germline V gene.

The chain links TRBV29-1 to TRBJ2-5, with TRBD1 as a possible D gene (5 bases). Trimming took 8 bases from V and 4 from J, leaving 17 bases between them. This CDR3 is 13 amino acids long. The germline V gene encodes CDR1 SQVTM and CDR2 ANQGSEA. CDR3 residues: CSTPRGHGETQYF. CDR3 sequence (DNA): TGCAGCACCCCACGAGGACATGGAGAGACCCAGTACTTC.

Note on this clonotype: The junction does not match germline at one end; this may be a read error. The chain uses TRBV7-8 and TRBJ2-1, with 16 bases fitting TRBD2. CDR3 length: 16 amino acids. Germline CDR1 reads SGHVS; CDR2 reads FQNEAQ. CDR3 sequence reads: CACSLVGLAGGVEQFF. In DNA form, the CDR3 reads TGTGCCTGCAGCTTAGTGGGACTAGCGGGAGGGGTTGAGCAATTCTTC.